Listed below are T cell receptor beta chains from one sample, sequenced in a study of CD8 T cells in Susac syndrome. TCRdb independently ran MiXCR on the immunoSEQ multiplex PCR reads; one entry per CDR3 protein. The data show 350,000 to 550,000 distinct CDR3 sequences, 85% to 90% seen once. Sequencing input: CD8+ T cells from PBMCs. All receptors derive from a human donor with multiple sclerosis. The CDR3 runs from the conserved cysteine through the conserved F or W. Each record gives: CDR3 DNA, CDR3 protein, J gene, clone size, D gene, V gene. A D gene is named only where the DNA matches it firmly. Some rows mark clone size as missing; the rest say once, few, many or name a class of expanded clone.

DNA: TGTGCCAGCAGTAATGAGGCCTGGGAACAGGCGTATGGCTACACCTTC; CDR3: CASSNEAWEQAYGYTF; J: TRBJ1-2; size: NA; D: NA; V: TRBV6-1
DNA: TGTGCCAGCTCACCGGGACAGGAGAGTTGGAATCAGCCCCAGCATTTT; CDR3: CASSPGQESWNQPQHF; J: TRBJ1-5; size: NA; D: TRBD1; V: TRBV18
DNA: TGTGCCAGCAGAGTAGAAGCGGGATTCTCCTACAATGAGCAGTTCTTC; CDR3: CASRVEAGFSYNEQFF; J: TRBJ2-1; size: NA; D: TRBD2; V: TRBV7-8
DNA: TGTGCCAGCAGTTTTTATCTAACACCTGGCACAGATACGCAGTATTTT; CDR3: CASSFYLTPGTDTQYF; J: TRBJ2-3; size: NA; D: NA; V: TRBV12-3/TRBV12-4
DNA: TGCGCCAGCAGCTTGGGGACAGGAGAGGCCGGGGAGCTGTTTTTT; CDR3: CASSLGTGEAGELFF; J: TRBJ2-2; size: NA; D: TRBD1; V: TRBV5-1
DNA: TGTGCTAGTGGTTTGAGTTCTGTCGAGCAGTACTTC; CDR3: CASGLSSVEQYF; J: TRBJ2-7; size: NA; D: NA; V: TRBV12-5
DNA: TGTGCCAGCGGCCAAGCCACCTCGGGAGCGGGAGTCTGTCGTGAGCAGTTCTTC; CDR3: CASGQATSGAGVCREQFF; J: TRBJ2-1; size: NA; D: TRBD2; V: TRBV3-1
DNA: TGTGCCAGCAGTTACTCGCCGTATTCACCCCTCCACTTT; CDR3: CASSYSPYSPLHF; J: TRBJ1-6; size: NA; D: NA; V: TRBV6-6
DNA: TGCAGCGTTGAAGGGATCAGCTACGAGCAGTACTTC; CDR3: CSVEGISYEQYF; J: TRBJ2-7; size: NA; D: NA; V: TRBV29-1
DNA: TGTGCCAGCAGTTCTAGCCTCACAGATACGCAGTATTTT; CDR3: CASSSSLTDTQYF; J: TRBJ2-3; size: few; D: NA; V: TRBV12-3/TRBV12-4
DNA: TGCAGCGTTGACCGTCGACAGGAGGACTATGGCTACACCTTC; CDR3: CSVDRRQEDYGYTF; J: TRBJ1-2; size: once; D: NA; V: TRBV29-1
DNA: TGTGCCAGTAGATTTCAGGAGAATCAGCCCCAGCATTTT; CDR3: CASRFQENQPQHF; J: TRBJ1-5; size: NA; D: NA; V: TRBV19
DNA: TGCGCCAGCAGTCCAACAGGGGGCGTGTTCCGAGAGACCCAGTACTTC; CDR3: CASSPTGGVFRETQYF; J: TRBJ2-5; size: NA; D: TRBD1; V: TRBV5-1
DNA: TGTGCCAGCAGTCAGGACAGCCGCACAGATACGCAGTATTTT; CDR3: CASSQDSRTDTQYF; J: TRBJ2-3; size: NA; D: NA; V: TRBV28
DNA: TGCGCCAGCAGCCAAGGGGGCGCGGGGCAGCCCCAGCATTTT; CDR3: CASSQGGAGQPQHF; J: TRBJ1-5; size: NA; D: NA; V: TRBV4-1
DNA: TGTGCCAGCAGCTGGGGGGGCGGTTACGAGCAGTACTTC; CDR3: CASSWGGGYEQYF; J: TRBJ2-7; size: NA; D: NA; V: TRBV27
DNA: TGTGCCAGCAGTTTGGGGTGGTTGCAGTTCTTC; CDR3: CASSLGWLQFF; J: TRBJ2-1; size: NA; D: NA; V: TRBV28
DNA: TGTGCCAGCAGCCCCGGGGGAGGTCGGACGAGACCCTATGGCTACACCTTC; CDR3: CASSPGGGRTRPYGYTF; J: TRBJ1-2; size: NA; D: NA; V: TRBV5-6
DNA: TGCAGTGCTAGAGAAGTAGCGGGGGGTCACGAGCAGTACTTC; CDR3: CSAREVAGGHEQYF; J: TRBJ2-7; size: NA; D: TRBD2; V: TRBV20-1
DNA: TGTGCCAGCAGTTACCCGAGCGCTAGCGGGGGGGCCGGGGAGCTGTTTTTT; CDR3: CASSYPSASGGAGELFF; J: TRBJ2-2; size: NA; D: TRBD2; V: TRBV6-5
DNA: TGTGCCAGCAGCCCGCACGGAAGTACAACTAATGAAAAACTGTTTTTT; CDR3: CASSPHGSTTNEKLFF; J: TRBJ1-4; size: NA; D: NA; V: TRBV5-8
DNA: TGTGCCAGCGGAGGGACACTGGACTACACCTTC; CDR3: CASGGTLDYTF; J: TRBJ1-2; size: NA; D: NA; V: TRBV25-1
DNA: TGTGCCAGCAGCTTGTGGCTAAGCTCCTACAATGAGCAGTTCTTC; CDR3: CASSLWLSSYNEQFF; J: TRBJ2-1; size: NA; D: NA; V: TRBV11-2
DNA: TGTGCCAGCAGCCCTCGGGACAGCAACTACAATGAGCAGTTCTTC; CDR3: CASSPRDSNYNEQFF; J: TRBJ2-1; size: once; D: TRBD1; V: TRBV13
DNA: TGTGCCAGTACTGGCGTTTGGACGGAGATTAATCAGCCCCAGCATTTT; CDR3: CASTGVWTEINQPQHF; J: TRBJ1-5; size: NA; D: NA; V: TRBV19
DNA: TGTGCCAGCAGCCTAACAGGGGAGGCCCTTTCGCTGTCACCCCTCCACTTT; CDR3: CASSLTGEALSLSPLHF; J: TRBJ1-6; size: NA; D: TRBD1; V: TRBV27
DNA: TGTGCCAGCAGTTTGGGTATGGGGGCTGTCGTCGGCAATCAGCCCCAGCATTTT; CDR3: CASSLGMGAVVGNQPQHF; J: TRBJ1-5; size: NA; D: NA; V: TRBV12-3/TRBV12-4
DNA: TGTGGGAGCCTTCCAGGGAGCAGTGAGACCCAGTACTTC; CDR3: CGSLPGSSETQYF; J: TRBJ2-5; size: NA; D: NA; V: TRBV2
DNA: TGTGCCAGCAGTTTACAACTACTACCCGCCTACGAGCAGTACTTC; CDR3: CASSLQLLPAYEQYF; J: TRBJ2-7; size: NA; D: NA; V: TRBV27
DNA: TGCGCCAGCAGCTTCGGCGAAGGGTTGGGCGAGCAGTACTTC; CDR3: CASSFGEGLGEQYF; J: TRBJ2-7; size: NA; D: NA; V: TRBV5-1
DNA: TGTGCCAGCAGTGAAGCGCCTCCAGGGGCGTCGAACACTGAAGCTTTCTTT; CDR3: CASSEAPPGASNTEAFF; J: TRBJ1-1; size: NA; D: NA; V: TRBV6-1
DNA: TGTGCCAGCAGCTCTGGGACAGGGGGCGCGTACACTGAAGCTTTCTTT; CDR3: CASSSGTGGAYTEAFF; J: TRBJ1-1; size: NA; D: TRBD1; V: TRBV7-6
DNA: TGTGCCAGCAGTGAAGTTCGGGGGCTTGGAGACGAGCAGTACTTC; CDR3: CASSEVRGLGDEQYF; J: TRBJ2-7; size: NA; D: NA; V: TRBV6-1
DNA: TGTGCCAGCAGCTTGAGGCAGGGATCGGCTGAGTGGGAGACCCAGTACTTC; CDR3: CASSLRQGSAEWETQYF; J: TRBJ2-5; size: NA; D: NA; V: TRBV5-4
DNA: TGTGCCAGCAGCTTGGGGGCTCAAGTATACTCTGGGGCCAACGTCCTGACTTTC; CDR3: CASSLGAQVYSGANVLTF; J: TRBJ2-6; size: NA; D: NA; V: TRBV5-5
DNA: TGTGCCAGCAGCTTGGTGAGCGGGGGGGCCAGTGACAATGAGCAGTTCTTC; CDR3: CASSLVSGGASDNEQFF; J: TRBJ2-1; size: NA; D: TRBD2; V: TRBV5-8
DNA: TGTGCCAGCAGCCTAACTGGATCCGCCTACGAGCAGTACTTC; CDR3: CASSLTGSAYEQYF; J: TRBJ2-7; size: NA; D: NA; V: TRBV7-8
DNA: TGTGCCAGTAGTTCCGGGGCGACTGAAGCTTTCTTT; CDR3: CASSSGATEAFF; J: TRBJ1-1; size: few; D: NA; V: TRBV19
DNA: TGCAGCGTTGCAGGGGCCAGCTCCTACGAGCAGTACTTC; CDR3: CSVAGASSYEQYF; J: TRBJ2-7; size: NA; D: NA; V: TRBV29-1